A single sample is the source of the 22 T cell receptor beta chains below, sequenced in a study of shared clonotypes between healthy human individuals. TCRdb keeps only in-frame clones here, not all; method: immunoSEQ multiplex PCR. The repertoire has 950,000 to 1,300,000 clones, more than 60% of them found once; the top ten carry about 1.5%. Input material: memory CD4+ T cells sorted from blood. Specified subset: CD45RA-negative fraction. The receptors shown here come from a man between 18 and 29 years old in good health.

This rearrangement joins TRBV11-2 to TRBJ2-7, with a tentative D call TRBD1 (6 bases). CDR3 length: 14 residues. The V and J ends lost 3 bases and 6 bases respectively, with 15 bases between them. CDR1 is SGHAT and CDR2 is FQNNGV in the germline V gene. CDR3 sequence: CASSFNRESSEQYF. CDR3 nucleotides: TGTGCCAGCAGCTTCAACAGGGAGTCAAGCGAGCAGTACTTC. The full variable domain, its missing parts supplied by reference TRBV11-2 and TRBJ2-7, is EAGVAQSPRYKIIEKRQSVAFWCNPISGHATLYWYQQILGQGPKLLIQFQNNGVVDDSQLPKDRFSAERLKGVDSTLKIQPAKLEDSAVYLCASSFNRESSEQYFGPGTRLTVT.

This chain uses TRBV5-1 with TRBJ2-5, with D uncertain. Trimming took off 0 bases at V and 3 bases at J, with 12 bases between the two ends. Germline V lookup: CDR1 SGHRS, CDR2 YFSETQ. CDR3 length equals 15 residues. This chain's CDR3 is CASSLGSQTKETQYF. CDR3 nucleotide sequence: TGCGCCAGCAGCTTGGGCTCCCAAACAAAAGAGACCCAGTACTTC.

A word on this clone: A far more abundant clone sits one base away, making this likely a read error. The chain has TRBV29-1 and TRBJ1-1, with D perhaps TRBD1 (6 bases). The V gene lost 5 bases and the J gene lost 1 base, with 11 bases spanning the gap. Germline V gene lookup returns CDR1 SQVTM and CDR2 ANQGSEA. This CDR3 comprises 13 residues. CDR3 loop: CSVPGGWNTEAFF. The CDR3 nucleotides are TGCAGCGTTCCCGGGGGCTGGAACACTGAAGCTTTCTTT.

Note on this clone: A much bigger clone sits one base away, suggesting this may be a read error. The V call is TRBV7-2, the J call TRBJ1-5; D might be TRBD1 (5 bases). The V end was cut by 5 bases, the J end by 4 bases, with 9 bases between. The length of the CDR3 is 13 residues. From germline, CDR1 is SGHTA and CDR2 FQGNSA. CDR3 sequence (DNA): TGTGCCAGCAGCCCGACAGCTAATCAGCCCCAGCATTTT. Its protein product is CASSPTANQPQHF.

About this clone: The same CDR3 arises from other DNA sequences in this sample as well. The chain links TRBV5-1 to TRBJ1-1, with 7 bases fitting TRBD1. This CDR3 contains 14 residues. Germline values: CDR1 SGHRS, CDR2 YFSETQ. V lost 0 bases, J lost 5 bases, and 4 bases stayed unmatched. CDR3 residues: CASSLAAGGTEAFF. CDR3 in DNA: TGCGCCAGCAGCTTGGCCGCAGGGGGGACTGAAGCTTTCTTT.

The V gene is TRBV5-4, the J gene TRBJ2-3, with 7 positions matching TRBD2. The CDR3 is 14 amino acids. Germline V lookup: CDR1 SGHNT, CDR2 YYREEE (reference sequence). V shed 1 base and J 4 bases; nucleotides not matched to a gene: 3. DNA of the CDR3: TGTGCCAGCAGCTTGTCTCGGGGGGCAGATACGCAGTATTTT. It translates to CASSLSRGADTQYF.

Only one count was recorded for this clone. CDR3 sequence reads: CAISRGQSGNTIYF. CDR3 nucleotide sequence: TGTGCCATCAGCCGGGGACAGTCTGGAAACACCATATATTTT. The rearrangement joins TRBV10-3 to TRBJ1-3; 7 nucleotides line up with TRBD1. The junction had 3 bases not matched to a gene; V was cut back by 6 bases and J by 1 base. Germline assignment: CDR1 ENHRY and CDR2 SYGVKD. CDR3 length equals 14 residues.

This chain joins TRBV28 and TRBJ1-6, with a tentative D call TRBD1 (6 bases). Looked up from germline, CDR1 is MDHEN and CDR2 is SYDVKM. CDR3 size: 15 residues. The germline V and J ends were trimmed by 3 bases and 2 bases, with 8 bases remaining between them. The CDR3 coding sequence is TGTGCCAGCAGTTTTGGGGGGCCCTATAATTCACCCCTCCACTTT. This codes for CASSFGGPYNSPLHF.

This chain uses TRBV5-1 with TRBJ2-6, with D possibly TRBD1 on 5 matching bases. This CDR3 comprises 14 residues. V lost 4 bases, J lost 2 bases, and 7 bases lay in between. In germline, CDR1 is SGHRS, CDR2 YFSETQ. CDR3 protein: CASSRGTGANVLTF. The CDR3 region has the DNA TGCGCCAGCAGCAGGGGTACTGGGGCCAACGTCCTGACTTTC.

This chain joins TRBV15 and TRBJ2-7; maybe TRBD1 (7 bases). Germline CDR1 is LNHNV and CDR2 is YYDKDF (reference sequence). Trimming removed 0 bases at V and 0 bases at J, with 9 bases between. The CDR3 covers 15 residues. CDR3 DNA sequence: TGTGCCACCAGCAGAGAGCGGGACAGCTCCTACGAGCAGTACTTC. Amino acids: CATSRERDSSYEQYF.

The V call is TRBV9, the J call TRBJ1-6; D possibly corresponds to TRBD1 (5 bases). CDR3 size: 15 residues. Trimming removed 0 bases at V and 14 bases at J, with 18 bases between. Germline V gene sequence: CDR1 SGDLS, CDR2 YYNGEE. The CDR3 DNA reads as TGTGCCAGCAGCGTAGGGCAGGGCGAGGGCAAGGCCCTCCACTTT. This sequence encodes CASSVGQGEGKALHF.

The genes are TRBV6-1 and TRBJ2-2; D is ambiguous. There are 13 residues in the CDR3. CDR1 MNHNS and CDR2 SASEGT come from the germline V gene. The V gene lost 1 base and the J gene lost 6 bases, with 6 bases spanning the gap. CDR3: CASSEVAPGELFF. CDR3 nucleotide sequence: TGTGCCAGCAGTGAAGTAGCCCCCGGGGAGCTGTTTTTT.

The chain links TRBV9 to TRBJ1-2, with a tentative D call TRBD1 (6 bases). CDR3 size: 14 residues. CDR1 SGDLS and CDR2 YYNGEE come from the germline V gene. Trimming took off 0 bases at V and 4 bases at J, with 10 bases between the two ends. Here the CDR3 DNA reads TGTGCCAGCAGCGTAGCTACGGGGGCCTATGGCTACACCTTC. Residues: CASSVATGAYGYTF.

The V gene is TRBV5-1, the J gene TRBJ1-5; D remains unclear. The CDR3 runs 13 residues. Between the trimmed V and J ends, which lost 0 bases and 6 bases, there was a span of 7 bases. CDR1 and CDR2 from the germline V gene are SGHRS and YFSETQ. The CDR3 DNA reads as TGCGCCAGCAGCTTGGAGGGCTTTCAGCCCCAGCATTTT. It is translated as CASSLEGFQPQHF.

J is TRBJ2-1 and V is TRBV15; 8 bases match TRBD2. CDR1 and CDR2 (germline): LNHNV, YYDKDF (reference sequence). The CDR3 contains 16 residues. Trimming removed 5 bases from V and 4 bases from J; junction bases left unmatched: 10. CDR3 loop: CATSRGGLAVYNEQFF. CDR3 nucleotide sequence: TGTGCCACCAGCCGGGGGGGGCTAGCGGTTTACAATGAGCAGTTCTTC.

The V call is TRBV27, the J call TRBJ1-2, with D perhaps TRBD1 (6 bases). The V end lost 0 bases, the J end lost 6 bases, and 11 bases lay between the germline ends. Germline V gives CDR1 MNHEY, CDR2 SMNVEV (reference sequence). CDR3 length: 14 amino acids. Here the CDR3 DNA reads TGTGCCAGCAGTTTATCGGGGGGGCTGGATGGCTACACCTTC. Translated: CASSLSGGLDGYTF.

The chain is built from TRBV6-5 and TRBJ1-1; 7 bases align to TRBD1. Unmatched junction bases numbered 6, after V lost 2 bases and J lost 3 bases. This CDR3 spans 15 amino acids. CDR1 is MNHEY and CDR2 is SVGAGI in the germline V gene. CDR3 coding DNA: TGTGCCAGCAGTTACGAAGGCAGGGGGGACACTGAAGCTTTCTTT. It is translated as CASSYEGRGDTEAFF.

This clone has just a few counts. The chain couples TRBV6-5 to TRBJ2-6, with a possible D match to TRBD1 (5 bases). The CDR3 has 15 residues. Trimming took 4 bases from V and 2 from J, leaving 9 bases between them. Germline assignment: CDR1 MNHEY and CDR2 SVGAGI. The CDR3 DNA reads TGTGCCAGCAGTTCTACGACAGCTGGGGCCAACGTCCTGACTTTC. Its translation is CASSSTTAGANVLTF.

This sequence joins TRBV5-4 and TRBJ1-1; D is uncertain. V lost 4 bases and J 4 bases, leaving 17 bases between the germline ends. The CDR3 has 15 amino acids. Per germline, CDR1 SGHNT and CDR2 YYREEE (reference sequence). The DNA of the CDR3 is TGTGCCAGCAGCCCACACCCTCTCCTCGGCACTGAAGCTTTCTTT. It codes for CASSPHPLLGTEAFF.

The rearrangement joins TRBV7-3 to TRBJ2-3; 7 bases match TRBD2. V gave up 5 bases and J gave up 0 bases; unmatched junction bases: 8. In germline, CDR1 is SGHTA, CDR2 FQGTGA. The CDR3 sequence is 16 residues long. CDR3 region: CASSRMGGISTDTQYF. The CDR3 nucleotides are TGTGCCAGCAGCCGTATGGGGGGGATAAGCACAGATACGCAGTATTTT.

The chain combines TRBV7-2 with TRBJ1-1, with D perhaps TRBD1 (5 bases). The CDR3 runs to 14 residues. Germline V lookup: CDR1 SGHTA, CDR2 FQGNSA. The ends were cut back, 3 bases at V and 4 bases at J, with 12 bases in the middle. The CDR3 nucleotides read TGTGCCAGCAGCTTCCAGGGTAGAGGCACTGAAGCTTTCTTT. Protein sequence: CASSFQGRGTEAFF.

The J gene is TRBJ2-1, the V gene TRBV27, with D possibly matching TRBD1 (6 bases). The germline V and J ends were trimmed by 5 bases and 5 bases, with 19 bases remaining between them. Germline V gene data show CDR1 as MNHEY and CDR2 as SMNVEV (reference sequence). There are 16 residues in the CDR3. The CDR3 reads CASSTGQTIQNNEQFF. CDR3 in DNA: TGTGCCAGCAGTACCGGACAGACCATACAAAACAATGAGCAGTTCTTC.